The rows below give T cell receptor beta chains drawn from one sample of a study of spatial heterogeneity in lung cancer. TCRdb re-derived calls from the 5' RACE reads in MiXCR, one entry per CDR3 protein. The data contain some 100,000 distinct CDR3 sequences, around 4.8% of them seen just once; the ten biggest clones take up less than 25%. The source was lung tumor tissue, collected at surgery. The receptors shown here come from a male donor with early-stage non-small cell lung cancer. Both conserved end residues are part of each CDR3. Fields, in order: clone size, D gene, V gene, J gene, CDR3 protein, CDR3 DNA. The D gene is left open where the match is weak. A row's size may be missing; if present it is once, few, many or a size class.

>many|TRBD2|TRBV20-1|TRBJ2-1
CSAIQAGGSYAYNEQFF
TGCAGTGCTATACAAGCGGGAGGGTCCTACGCCTACAATGAGCAGTTCTTC
>medium-sized|.|TRBV28|TRBJ2-7
CASSLFPGLYEQYF
TGTGCCAGCAGTTTATTCCCCGGCCTTTACGAGCAGTACTTC
>many|.|TRBV5-1|TRBJ1-5
CASSTEGRSNQPQHF
TGCGCCAGCAGCACAGAGGGAAGGAGCAATCAGCCCCAGCATTTT
>many|.|TRBV16|TRBJ2-7
CASSQTPQGGQYF
TGTGCCAGCAGCCAAACCCCTCAGGGGGGACAGTACTTC
>many|.|TRBV6-1|TRBJ1-4
CASRQGGTNEKLFF
TGTGCCAGCAGGCAGGGAGGGACTAATGAAAAACTGTTTTTT
>many|.|TRBV7-9|TRBJ1-4
CASSSHGNPKKLFF
TGTGCCAGCAGCTCCCACGGTAACCCGAAAAAACTGTTTTTT
>few|.|TRBV5-5|TRBJ1-2
CASSRDRTYGYTF
TGTGCCAGCAGTCGTGACAGGACCTATGGCTACACCTTC
>.|.|TRBV5-1|TRBJ2-4
CASSKSDGQNIQYF
TGCGCCAGCAGCAAATCGGACGGACAAAACATTCAGTACTTC
>many|.|TRBV4-1|TRBJ2-3
CASSQDARRDTQYF
TGCGCCAGCAGCCAAGATGCCAGGAGGGATACGCAGTATTTT
>many|.|TRBV7-2|TRBJ2-7
CASSEEGTSSYEQYF
TGTGCCAGCAGCGAAGAAGGCACTAGCTCCTACGAGCAGTACTTC
>.|TRBD1|TRBV5-1|TRBJ2-7
CASSRTGGGYEQYF
TGCGCCAGCAGCCGGACAGGGGGCGGCTACGAGCAGTACTTC
>few|TRBD1|TRBV4-1|TRBJ1-1
CASSQEALQGGLNPPEAFF
TGCGCCAGCAGCCAAGAAGCTCTTCAAGGGGGCCTCAATCCCCCTGAAGCTTTCTTT
>many|TRBD2|TRBV10-3|TRBJ2-3
CAIRKTSGSGGTDTQYF
TGTGCCATCCGGAAGACTAGCGGGAGTGGTGGCACAGATACGCAGTATTTT
>many|.|TRBV30|TRBJ1-6
CAWTLGATSSPLHF
TGTGCCTGGACCCTCGGGGCCACCAGTTCACCCCTCCACTTT
>many|.|TRBV28|TRBJ1-2
CASSSSLSFSYGYTF
TGTGCCAGCAGTTCTTCTCTAAGTTTCTCCTATGGCTACACCTTC
>many|.|TRBV12-3/TRBV12-4|TRBJ1-4
CASSSSGGLNEKLFF
TGTGCCAGCAGTTCCTCGGGGGGGCTGAATGAAAAACTGTTTTTT
>many|.|TRBV10-2|TRBJ1-1
CASSESSQWNTEAFF
TGCGCCAGCAGTGAGTCAAGCCAGTGGAACACTGAAGCTTTCTTT
>many|.|TRBV6-5|TRBJ2-1
CASSYWIPGLSEENEQFF
TGTGCCAGCAGTTACTGGATACCGGGACTGAGCGAGGAAAATGAGCAGTTCTTC
>many|.|TRBV20-1|TRBJ1-4
CSARDSGESGEKLFF
TGCAGTGCTAGAGATTCGGGGGAATCGGGTGAAAAACTGTTTTTT
>few|.|TRBV6-1|TRBJ2-7
CASSHRTVYEQYF
TGTGCCAGCAGCCACCGGACAGTATACGAGCAGTACTTC
>.|.|TRBV5-1|TRBJ2-6
CASSPREVSGANVLTF
TGCGCCAGCAGCCCGCGCGAGGTCTCTGGGGCCAACGTCCTGACTTTC
>many|TRBD2|TRBV7-9|TRBJ2-1
CASSPGLAGGNEQFF
TGTGCCAGCAGCCCCGGACTAGCGGGAGGGAATGAGCAGTTCTTC
>many|TRBD2|TRBV19|TRBJ2-1
CASSTLAGGDHNEQFF
TGTGCCAGTAGTACCCTAGCGGGAGGGGACCACAATGAGCAGTTCTTC
>many|.|TRBV20-1|TRBJ2-3
CSARDPGGWYGADTQYF
TGCAGTGCTAGAGATCCGGGGGGCTGGTATGGGGCAGATACGCAGTATTTT
>many|.|TRBV7-9|TRBJ2-5
CASSLGERETQYF
TGTGCCAGCAGCTTAGGGGAGCGCGAGACCCAGTACTTC
>.|.|TRBV4-1|TRBJ1-2
CASSLLKAGSGYTF
TGCGCCAGCAGCCTCCTGAAGGCAGGTTCTGGCTACACCTTC
>few|.|TRBV5-5|TRBJ1-2
CASSGLTLTNYGYTF
TGTGCCAGCAGCGGCCTGACGCTGACTAACTATGGCTACACCTTC
>many|.|TRBV7-9|TRBJ1-4
CAVSPGLNPRGKLFF
TGTGCCGTTAGTCCGGGCCTAAATCCCAGAGGAAAACTGTTTTTT
>.|.|TRBV11-2|TRBJ1-3
CASSSFRVAGNTIYF
TGTGCCAGCAGCTCTTTCAGGGTGGCTGGAAACACCATATATTTT
>few|.|TRBV6-5|TRBJ1-2
CASSYSSVYYGYTF
TGTGCCAGCAGTTACTCGAGTGTCTACTATGGCTACACCTTC
>few|.|TRBV6-6|TRBJ1-2
CASRFGDGYTF
TGTGCCAGCAGGTTTGGGGATGGCTACACCTTC
>many|.|TRBV4-1|TRBJ2-5
CASSKPGMGQETQYF
TGCGCCAGCAGTAAGCCGGGGATGGGCCAAGAGACCCAGTACTTC
>few|.|TRBV7-8|TRBJ2-3
CASRRDSSGTDTQYF
TGTGCCAGCAGACGGGACTCTTCAGGCACAGATACGCAGTATTTT
>many|.|TRBV7-2|TRBJ2-1
CASSVEASVYNEQFF
TGTGCCAGCAGCGTCGAGGCTAGCGTCTATAATGAGCAGTTCTTC
>many|.|TRBV21-1|TRBJ2-5
CASSKYSKETQYF
TGTGCCAGCAGCAAGTACTCCAAGGAGACCCAGTACTTC
>many|.|TRBV28|TRBJ1-2
CASSLAPGPLNYGYTF
TGTGCCAGCAGTTTAGCCCCGGGGCCACTAAACTATGGCTACACCTTC
>many|TRBD1|TRBV10-2|TRBJ2-2
CASRIRDRDIGELFF
TGCGCCAGCAGAATCCGGGACAGGGACATCGGGGAGCTGTTTTTT
>few|TRBD1|TRBV5-1|TRBJ1-4
CASSLYGTANEKLFF
TGCGCCAGCAGCTTGTATGGGACAGCTAATGAAAAACTGTTTTTT
>many|.|TRBV3-1|TRBJ1-3
CASSQSHSGNTIYF
TGTGCCAGCAGCCAAAGCCACTCTGGAAACACCATATATTTT
>many|.|TRBV3-1|TRBJ2-7
CASSVGHYEQYF
TGTGCCAGCAGCGTGGGACACTACGAGCAGTACTTC
>many|.|TRBV18|TRBJ2-3
CASSSRVADRGGTDTQYF
TGTGCCAGCTCATCGAGGGTAGCGGATCGGGGAGGCACAGATACGCAGTATTTT
>many|TRBD1|TRBV7-9|TRBJ1-5
CASSSGQKNQPQHF
TGTGCCAGCAGCTCGGGACAGAAGAATCAGCCCCAGCATTTT
>many|.|TRBV14|TRBJ1-3
CASSQDVTSGNTIYF
TGTGCCAGCAGCCAAGATGTCACCTCTGGAAACACCATATATTTT
>few|TRBD1|TRBV7-6|TRBJ1-6
CASRLTGWGSPLHF
TGTGCCAGCAGGCTGACAGGGTGGGGTTCACCCCTCCACTTT
>many|.|TRBV28|TRBJ2-7
CASSPLGFNSYEQYF
TGTGCCAGCAGTCCCTTGGGGTTCAACTCCTACGAGCAGTACTTC
>many|TRBD1|TRBV5-1|TRBJ2-5
CASSPTGEETQYF
TGCGCCAGCAGCCCGACAGGGGAAGAGACCCAGTACTTC
>many|.|TRBV10-3|TRBJ2-2
CATRRNTGELFF
TGTGCCACCCGCCGGAACACCGGGGAGCTGTTTTTT
>.|.|TRBV29-1|TRBJ1-4
CSVGEGEKLFF
TGCAGCGTTGGGGAGGGCGAAAAACTGTTTTTT
>.|TRBD2|TRBV5-1|TRBJ2-3
CASSLAMVAGATDTQYF
TGCGCCAGCAGCTTGGCCATGGTAGCGGGGGCCACAGATACGCAGTATTTT